The 19 T cell receptor beta chains reported below all come from one sample, sequenced in a study of beta chain features in type 1 diabetes. Sequenced material consisted of expressed TCRB transcripts (all of the isolated RNA was reverse transcribed). Measured with immunoSEQ multiplex PCR; TCRdb has only the in-frame clones, and not every one. This table has about 210,000 clones, 11% appearing once. Specimen: central memory CD4+ T cells from blood. The receptor source for this set is a man aged 18-30 years in good health.

By its share, this clone is medium-sized. This chain joins TRBV11-2 and TRBJ2-6, with a tentative D call TRBD1 (6 bases). The CDR3 runs 13 residues. The V end lost 5 bases, the J end lost 5 bases, and 7 bases lay between the germline ends. Per the germline V gene, CDR1 is SGHAT and CDR2 is FQNNGV. CDR3 residues: CASSRDRANVLTF. The CDR3 bases are TGTGCCAGCAGCAGGGACAGGGCCAACGTCCTGACTTTC. The full variable domain, in which reference TRBV11-2 and TRBJ2-6 provide the parts outside the CDR3, is EAGVAQSPRYKIIEKRQSVAFWCNPISGHATLYWYQQILGQGPKLLIQFQNNGVVDDSQLPKDRFSAERLKGVDSTLKIQPAKLEDSAVYLCASSRDRANVLTFGAGSRLTVL.

In this sample, this clone turned up a few times. V usage is TRBV12-5 and J usage is TRBJ2-3; D is unresolved. The germline V and J ends were trimmed by 3 bases and 2 bases, with 9 bases remaining between them. CDR3 length: 14 amino acids. Germline assignment: CDR1 LGHNT and CDR2 FRNRAP. CDR3 DNA sequence: TGTGCTAGTGGTTTTCAGGCGACCACAGATACGCAGTATTTT. Translating gives CASGFQATTDTQYF.

The V gene is TRBV2, the J gene TRBJ2-1, with TRBD1 identical over 7 bases. CDR3 length: 11 amino acids. Trimming at V came to 6 bases and at J to 9 bases, leaving 2 bases not matched to a gene. Per the germline V gene, CDR1 is SNHLY and CDR2 is FYNNEI. CDR3 bases: TGTGCCAGCAGGACAGGGATTGAGCAGTTCTTC. The encoded protein is CASRTGIEQFF.

This clone has only a few counts. The chain joins TRBV6-6 to TRBJ2-2; a weak D match, TRBD2 (5 bases). This CDR3 comprises 16 residues. Germline V gene lookup returns CDR1 MNHNY and CDR2 SVGAGI (reference sequence). With 1 base removed from V and 4 bases from J, the gap between germline ends came to 13 bases. Here the CDR3 reads CASSYLGELGTGELFF. CDR3 nucleotide sequence: TGTGCCAGCAGTTACTTAGGCGAACTAGGCACCGGGGAGCTGTTTTTT.

The chain employs TRBV6-1 and TRBJ2-5; 7 positions agree with TRBD1. The germline gives CDR1 MNHNS, CDR2 SASEGT. V was pared by 1 base and J by 5 bases, with 4 bases of the junction left unmatched. This CDR3 contains 14 residues. CDR3 in amino acids: CASSEGTGGETQYF. CDR3 bases: TGTGCCAGCAGTGAAGGGACAGGCGGGGAGACCCAGTACTTC.

In its sample, this clone was seen a few times. The rearrangement joins TRBV10-3 to TRBJ2-3; 10 bases align to TRBD1. V shed 7 bases and J 3 bases; nucleotides not matched to a gene: 4. CDR1 ENHRY and CDR2 SYGVKD come from the germline V gene. The CDR3 is 14 residues long. The CDR3 coding sequence is TGTGCCATCAAGTCGGGACAGGGGACAGATACGCAGTATTTT. Translation: CAIKSGQGTDTQYF.

A remark on this clone: Other DNA sequences in the sample encode the same CDR3. CDR3 DNA sequence: TGTGCCAGCTCAAGGACAGCCAGCACAGATACGCAGTATTTT. Translated: CASSRTASTDTQYF. The chain carries TRBV18 and TRBJ2-3; D is perhaps TRBD1 (6 bases). The V end was cut by 5 bases, the J end by 0 bases, with 9 bases between. Germline CDR1 KGHSH, CDR2 LQKENI. This CDR3 is built from 14 residues.

The chain combines TRBV27 with TRBJ1-2; 7 positions agree with TRBD1. The germline gives CDR1 MNHEY, CDR2 SMNVEV (reference sequence). V gave up 5 bases and J gave up 2 bases; unmatched junction bases: 5. This CDR3 comprises 14 residues. CDR3 DNA: TGTGCCAGCAGTGGCCAGGGGGGGAACTATGGCTACACCTTC. It encodes CASSGQGGNYGYTF.

This clone has only a few counts. The V and J genes are TRBV7-9 and TRBJ2-1, with TRBD1 matching over 11 bases. Per the germline V gene, CDR1 is SEHNR and CDR2 is FQNEAQ (reference sequence). Trimming at V came to 5 bases and at J to 6 bases, leaving 9 bases not matched to a gene. This CDR3 is 16 amino acids long. In DNA form, the CDR3 reads TGTGCCAGCAGCCCCCGAATGGGACAGGGGGGCAATGAGCAGTTCTTC. Translation gives CASSPRMGQGGNEQFF.

This clone has a handful of counts. The CDR3 region has the DNA TGTGCCAGCAGTGAATACGCGGGAGGATCCTACAATGAGCAGTTCTTC. Its translation is CASSEYAGGSYNEQFF. V and J are TRBV2 and TRBJ2-1; TRBD2 matches 8 bases. The CDR3 has 16 residues. Per the germline V gene, CDR1 is SNHLY and CDR2 is FYNNEI. Trimming took 2 bases from V and 1 from J; bases not matched to a gene: 4. The complete variable domain, with remaining parts taken from reference TRBV2 and TRBJ2-1, reads EPEVTQTPSHQVTQMGQEVILRCVPISNHLYFYWYRQILGQKVEFLVSFYNNEISEKSEIFDDQFSVERPDGSNFTLKIRSTKLEDSAMYFCASSEYAGGSYNEQFFGPGTRLTVL.

This clone was counted only a few times. The chain joins TRBV7-2 to TRBJ1-3; a weak D match, TRBD1 (5 bases). Germline loops: CDR1 SGHTA, CDR2 FQGNSA. V gave up 5 bases and J gave up 0 bases, with 14 bases separating them. The CDR3 spans 16 residues. In nucleotides, the CDR3 is TGTGCCAGCAGCCCAGGAGGTGGGGCCTCTGGAAACACCATATATTTT. Translation: CASSPGGGASGNTIYF.

The DNA for the CDR3 is TGTGCCAGCAGCTTTGCTAGCGGGAGAACAGATACGCAGTATTTT. Residues: CASSFASGRTDTQYF. The chain is built from TRBV5-4 and TRBJ2-3; 10 positions match TRBD2. The V segment lost 2 bases and the J segment 3 bases; nucleotides outside the gene matches: 3. Germline V gives CDR1 SGHNT, CDR2 YYREEE (reference sequence). The CDR3 runs 15 residues. Complete variable domain (other parts from reference TRBV5-4 and TRBJ2-3): ETGVTQSPTHLIKTRGQQVTLRCSSQSGHNTVSWYQQALGQGPQFIFQYYREEENGRGNFPPRFSGLQFPNYSSELNVNALELDDSALYLCASSFASGRTDTQYFGPGTRLTVL.

This clone was seen a handful of times. The chain is built from TRBV19 and TRBJ2-1, with 8 bases aligning to TRBD2. V shed 7 bases and J 10 bases; nucleotides not matched to a gene: 18. Germline CDR1 reads LNHDA; CDR2 reads SQIVND (reference sequence). CDR3 length: 16 amino acids. This CDR3 reads CASIHSRASGQGEQFF. DNA for the CDR3: TGTGCCAGTATCCACTCACGGGCTAGCGGGCAGGGCGAGCAGTTCTTC.

This clone appeared a few times. J is TRBJ1-2 and V is TRBV4-1; D remains unclear. Germline CDR1 MGHRA, CDR2 YSYEKL. V lost 4 bases and J lost 5, with 8 bases in between. The CDR3 runs to 12 residues. CDR3 sequence reads: CASSPDGYGYTF. CDR3 nucleotides: TGCGCCAGCAGCCCCGACGGGTATGGCTACACCTTC.

V is TRBV7-6 and J is TRBJ2-7; the D is unclear. V was cut by 5 bases and J by 3 bases, with 11 bases left in between. Looked up from germline, CDR1 is SGHVS and CDR2 is FNYEAQ. This CDR3 comprises 13 residues. DNA for the CDR3: TGTGCCAGCAGCCTAAGCCGAATCTACGAGCAGTACTTC. It is translated as CASSLSRIYEQYF.

This clone occurred a few times. J is TRBJ1-3 and V is TRBV9, with a possible D match to TRBD1 (5 bases). The CDR3 is made up of 18 amino acids. The germline V gene has CDR1 SGDLS and CDR2 YYNGEE. Between the trimmed V and J ends, which lost 2 bases and 0 bases, there was a span of 18 bases. The CDR3 nucleotides are TGTGCCAGCAGCGTCCAGACAGACATACTCATCTCTGGAAACACCATATATTTT. The encoded protein is CASSVQTDILISGNTIYF.

The chain carries TRBV4-3 and TRBJ2-5, with TRBD2 matching over 12 bases. This CDR3 region has 15 residues. CDR1 and CDR2 (germline): LGHNA, YSLEER. V gave up 4 bases and J gave up 4 bases; unmatched junction bases: 4. CDR3 protein: CASSPSGREGETQYF. In DNA, the CDR3 is TGCGCCAGCAGCCCTAGCGGGAGGGAGGGAGAGACCCAGTACTTC.

This clone turned up a few times. The sample contains more than one DNA sequence encoding this CDR3. The CDR3 bases are TGTGCCAGCAGCCAGCTAGCAGGGGGCTTGAATGAGCAGTTCTTC. This codes for CASSQLAGGLNEQFF. The rearrangement links TRBV14 to TRBJ2-1, with 8 bases fitting TRBD1. Germline V CDR1 and CDR2: SGHDN, FVKESK. J gave up 7 bases and V 3 bases, and 8 bases lay outside the gene matches. This CDR3 is built from 15 residues.

The table lists this clone with many counts. V and J are TRBV29-1 and TRBJ1-1; D call uncertain. Germline lookup yields CDR1 SQVTM and CDR2 ANQGSEA. Between the trimmed V and J ends, which lost 0 bases and 2 bases, there was a span of 10 bases. This CDR3 contains 14 residues. CDR3 sequence (DNA): TGCAGCGTTGAAGATCGGGTAGGCAACACTGAAGCTTTCTTT. Protein sequence: CSVEDRVGNTEAFF.